The T cell receptor (beta chain) under discussion was sequenced for a study of CD8+ T cells in alopecia areata. Study-wide context: Oral tofacitinib, 5 to 10 mg twice daily, was given in an open-label trial.

Individuals with alopecia areata gave both lesional scalp punch biopsies and peripheral blood for collection. Extraction of RNA preceded its reverse transcription into cDNA, which served as the sequencing template. The assay was immunoSEQ multiplex PCR, and TCRdb's table has in-frame clones only and misses some. The sample consists of over 95,000 clones, approximately 42% of them appearing once. The germline V gene encodes CDR1 SQVTM and CDR2 ANQGSEA. The CDR3 extends over 15 amino acids. The V end lost 2 bases, the J end lost 1 base, and 9 bases lay between the germline ends. The V call is TRBV29-1, the J call TRBJ2-6, with D maybe TRBD1 (5 bases). The sample taken for sequencing was CD4+ T cells sorted from blood. This TCR was recovered from a human donor with alopecia areata. The DNA for the CDR3 is TGCAGCGTTGAACTGGGGCTGTCTGGGGCCAACGTCCTGACTTTC. Its translation is CSVELGLSGANVLTF.